These 10 T cell receptor beta chains were all obtained from the same sample, sequenced in a study of T cell repertoires in cytomegalovirus infection. One entry per CDR3 protein results from TCRdb running MiXCR on the reads. The sample lists about 460,000 distinct CDR3 sequences; 11% were seen once. The sample taken for sequencing was PBMCs. Every receptor here comes from a human donor in good health (CMV status not recorded). Some clones in this sample may be carry-over from other donors' samples.

This clonotype was observed at least ten times. This chain joins TRBV7-9 and TRBJ2-3; 9 nucleotides match TRBD2. Looked up from germline, CDR1 is SEHNR and CDR2 is FQNEAQ (reference sequence). This CDR3 spans 14 amino acids. The junction had 6 bases not matched to a gene; V was cut back by 8 bases and J by 3 bases. Here the CDR3 reads CASGRTSETDTQYF. The CDR3 bases are TGTGCCAGCGGCCGGACTAGCGAGACAGATACGCAGTATTTT.

This clonotype has a count of ten or more. The CDR3 reads CASSPYGTTHSNQPQHF. The CDR3 DNA sequence: TGTGCCAGCAGTCCCTACGGGACGACCCATAGCAATCAGCCCCAGCATTTT. The chain couples TRBV27 to TRBJ1-5; D may be TRBD1 (5 bases). Germline V gene lookup returns CDR1 MNHEY and CDR2 SMNVEV (reference sequence). The V end was cut by 5 bases, the J end by 0 bases, with 17 bases between. This CDR3 is built from 17 residues.

This clonotype appeared many times. The chain carries TRBV11-2 and TRBJ2-1; TRBD2 is a possible D gene (6 bases). V lost 1 base and J lost 8, with 9 bases in between. CDR3 size: 13 residues. CDR1 is SGHAT and CDR2 is FQNNGV in the germline V gene. CDR3 sequence: CASSLVWRDEQFF. In DNA form, the CDR3 reads TGTGCCAGCAGCTTAGTTTGGAGGGATGAGCAGTTCTTC.

The chain has TRBV2 and TRBJ2-1, with D perhaps TRBD1 or TRBD2 (5 bases each). Germline CDR1 reads SNHLY; CDR2 reads FYNNEI. This CDR3 is built from 13 residues. Trimming pared 7 bases from V and 4 bases from J, leaving 11 bases between. The CDR3 bases are TGTGCCAGCACCTGGGGGTCATACAATGAGCAGTTCTTC. This translates into CASTWGSYNEQFF. The full variable domain, rest sourced from reference TRBV2 and TRBJ2-1, is EPEVTQTPSHQVTQMGQEVILRCVPISNHLYFYWYRQILGQKVEFLVSFYNNEISEKSEIFDDQFSVERPDGSNFTLKIRSTKLEDSAMYFCASTWGSYNEQFFGPGTRLTVL.

The chain uses TRBV4-2 and TRBJ1-2, with TRBD1 as a possible D gene (5 bases). The CDR3 spans 16 residues. The V and J ends lost 0 bases and 1 base respectively, with 12 bases between them. CDR1 is LGHNA, CDR2 YNFKEQ, per germline. The CDR3 DNA reads as TGTGCCAGCAGCCAAGATCTAGGGACTTTTAACTATGGCTACACCTTC. Translating gives CASSQDLGTFNYGYTF.

The gene calls are TRBV19 and TRBJ2-1; D might be TRBD1 (5 bases). Germline CDR1 LNHDA, CDR2 SQIVND (reference sequence). V was clipped by 1 base and J by 0 bases, with 13 bases between them. The CDR3 covers 17 residues. This CDR3 is CASSIGQPWSSYNEQFF. The CDR3, as DNA: TGTGCCAGTAGTATAGGACAGCCATGGAGCTCCTACAATGAGCAGTTCTTC.

This clonotype has ten or more counts. The V call is TRBV12-3 or TRBV12-4, the J call TRBJ2-2; D unclear. The CDR3 is 14 amino acids. Trimming left V 3 bases short and J 4 bases short, with 9 bases between. The CDR3 sequence: CASSLGLGTGELFF. Written as DNA, the CDR3 is TGTGCCAGCAGTTTGGGTCTGGGCACCGGGGAGCTGTTTTTT.

At least ten counts were recorded for this clonotype. The chain recombines TRBV19 with TRBJ2-6; D is undetermined. CDR3 size: 14 residues. Germline CDR1 LNHDA, CDR2 SQIVND (reference sequence). V shed 4 bases and J shed 4 bases, with 8 bases lying between them. The CDR3 DNA is TGTGCCAGTAGTACAGGCTCCGGGGCCAACGTCCTGACTTTC. It codes for CASSTGSGANVLTF.

This clonotype has more than one count but fewer than ten. The chain couples TRBV19 to TRBJ2-7; 11 nucleotides agree with TRBD1. The germline V gene has CDR1 LNHDA and CDR2 SQIVND (reference sequence). The V segment lost 5 bases and the J segment 3 bases; nucleotides outside the gene matches: 6. The CDR3 has 15 amino acids. CDR3 region: CASSQGDRGIYEQYF. In DNA form, the CDR3 reads TGTGCCAGTAGTCAAGGGGACAGGGGGATCTACGAGCAGTACTTC.

The rearrangement joins TRBV7-9 to TRBJ1-2; D may be TRBD1 (5 bases). The ends were cut back, 1 base at V and 4 bases at J, with 13 bases in the middle. This CDR3 comprises 15 residues. Germline assignment: CDR1 SEHNR and CDR2 FQNEAQ (reference sequence). Here the CDR3 DNA reads TGTGCCAGCAGCTTAGGACAGAGGAAAAGCTATGGCTACACCTTC. Its protein product is CASSLGQRKSYGYTF.